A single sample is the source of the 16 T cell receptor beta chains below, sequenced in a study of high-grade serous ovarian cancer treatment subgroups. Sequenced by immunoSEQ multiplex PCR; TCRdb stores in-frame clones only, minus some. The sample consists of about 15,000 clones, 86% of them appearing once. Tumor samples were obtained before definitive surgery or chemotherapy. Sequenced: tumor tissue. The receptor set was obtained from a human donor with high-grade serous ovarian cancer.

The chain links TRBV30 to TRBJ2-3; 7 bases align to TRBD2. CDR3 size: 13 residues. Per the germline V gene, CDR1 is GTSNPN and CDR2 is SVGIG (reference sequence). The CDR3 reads CGLEWGGADTQYF. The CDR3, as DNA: TGTGGCTTGGAATGGGGGGGGGCAGATACGCAGTATTTT.

As DNA, the CDR3 is TGTGCCTGGAGTGGCCGGGTTCGGGGGGAAAATGAGCAGTTCTTC. This codes for CAWSGRVRGENEQFF. The chain uses TRBV30 and TRBJ2-1; 7 nucleotides line up with TRBD2. Trimming took 1 base from V and 7 from J; bases not matched to a gene: 10. The CDR3 has 15 residues. Germline values: CDR1 GTSNPN, CDR2 SVGIG (reference sequence).

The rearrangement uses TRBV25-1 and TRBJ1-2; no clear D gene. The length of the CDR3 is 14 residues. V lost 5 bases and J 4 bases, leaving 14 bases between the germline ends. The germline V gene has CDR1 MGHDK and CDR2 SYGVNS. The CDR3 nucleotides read TGTGCCAGCAGTCGGAGGGAAAAGGCCTATGGCTACACCTTC. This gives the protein CASSRREKAYGYTF.

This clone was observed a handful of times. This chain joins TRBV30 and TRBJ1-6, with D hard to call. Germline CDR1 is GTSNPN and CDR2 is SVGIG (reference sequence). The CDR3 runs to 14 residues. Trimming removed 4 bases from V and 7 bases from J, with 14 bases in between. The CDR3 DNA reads TGTGCCTGGAATTCCGTGACTGGGAATTCACCCCTCCACTTT. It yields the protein CAWNSVTGNSPLHF.

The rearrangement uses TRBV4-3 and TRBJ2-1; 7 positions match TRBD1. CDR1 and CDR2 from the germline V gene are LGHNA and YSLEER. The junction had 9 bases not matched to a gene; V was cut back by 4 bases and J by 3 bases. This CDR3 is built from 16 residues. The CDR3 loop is CASSRLRDSVYNEQFF. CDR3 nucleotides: TGCGCCAGCAGCCGACTAAGGGACAGCGTCTACAATGAGCAGTTCTTC.

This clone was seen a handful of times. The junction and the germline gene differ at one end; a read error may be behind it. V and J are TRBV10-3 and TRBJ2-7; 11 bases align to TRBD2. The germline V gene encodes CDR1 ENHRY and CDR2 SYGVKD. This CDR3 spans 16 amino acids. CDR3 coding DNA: TGTGCCAGCAGTTACTCGACTAGCGGGGCGTCGTACGAGCAGTACTTC. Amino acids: CASSYSTSGASYEQYF.

The CDR3 nucleotides read TGTGCCAGCAGTTTTAAAGGGAAGCTAGGGGAAAAACTGTTTTTT. Residues: CASSFKGKLGEKLFF. The chain combines TRBV28 with TRBJ1-4, with D unclear. Germline values: CDR1 MDHEN, CDR2 SYDVKM. The V end was cut by 3 bases, the J end by 8 bases, with 16 bases between. The CDR3 spans 15 residues.

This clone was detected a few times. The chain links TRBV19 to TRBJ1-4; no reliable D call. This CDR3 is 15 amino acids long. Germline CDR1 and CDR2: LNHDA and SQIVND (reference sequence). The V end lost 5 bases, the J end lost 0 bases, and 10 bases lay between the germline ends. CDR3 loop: CASSYGVATNEKLFF. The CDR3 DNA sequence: TGTGCCAGTAGTTACGGAGTCGCAACTAATGAAAAACTGTTTTTT.

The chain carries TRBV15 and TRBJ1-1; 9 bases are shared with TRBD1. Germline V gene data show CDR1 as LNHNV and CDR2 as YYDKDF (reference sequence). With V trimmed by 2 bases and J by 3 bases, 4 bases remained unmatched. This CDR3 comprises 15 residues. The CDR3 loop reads CATSRSRQGDTEAFF. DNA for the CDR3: TGTGCCACCAGCAGATCTCGACAGGGGGACACTGAAGCTTTCTTT.

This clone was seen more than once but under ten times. The CDR3 region is CAISEGQALFGQYF. The CDR3, as DNA: TGTGCCATCAGTGAAGGACAGGCCCTTTTCGGGCAGTACTTC. J is TRBJ2-7 and V is TRBV10-3; 7 nucleotides agree with TRBD1. This CDR3 region has 14 residues. The germline V gene has CDR1 ENHRY and CDR2 SYGVKD. V lost 3 bases and J lost 9; bases outside the gene matches: 11.

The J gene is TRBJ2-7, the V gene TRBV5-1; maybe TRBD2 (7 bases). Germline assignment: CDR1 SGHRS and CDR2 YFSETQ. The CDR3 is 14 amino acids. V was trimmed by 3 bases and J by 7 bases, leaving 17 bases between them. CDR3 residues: CASSSGGGGGEQYF. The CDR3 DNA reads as TGCGCCAGCAGCTCCGGGGGCGGGGGCGGTGAGCAGTACTTC.

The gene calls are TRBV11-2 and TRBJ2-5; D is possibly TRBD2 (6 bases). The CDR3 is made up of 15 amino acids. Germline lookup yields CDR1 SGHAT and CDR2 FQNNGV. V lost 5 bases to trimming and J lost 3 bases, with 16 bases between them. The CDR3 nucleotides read TGTGCCAGCAGCACCTTCCTTGCTAGCGAAGAGACCCAGTACTTC. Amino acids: CASSTFLASEETQYF.

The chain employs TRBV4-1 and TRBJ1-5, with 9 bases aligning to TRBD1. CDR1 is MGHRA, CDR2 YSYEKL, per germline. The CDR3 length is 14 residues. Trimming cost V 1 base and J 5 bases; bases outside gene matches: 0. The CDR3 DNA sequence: TGCGCCAGCAGCCAAGGGACAGGGGATCAGCCCCAGCATTTT. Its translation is CASSQGTGDQPQHF.

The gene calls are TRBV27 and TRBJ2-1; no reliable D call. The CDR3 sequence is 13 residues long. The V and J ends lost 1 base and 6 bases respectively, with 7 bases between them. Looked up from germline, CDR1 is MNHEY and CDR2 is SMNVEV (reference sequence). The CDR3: CASSLYWGNEQFF. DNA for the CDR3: TGTGCCAGCAGTTTATACTGGGGCAATGAGCAGTTCTTC.

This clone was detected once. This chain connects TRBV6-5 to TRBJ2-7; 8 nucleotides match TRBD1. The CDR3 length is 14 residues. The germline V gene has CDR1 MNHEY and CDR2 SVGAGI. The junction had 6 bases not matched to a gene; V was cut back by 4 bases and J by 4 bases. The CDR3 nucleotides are TGTGCCAGCAGTTCTAGGACAGGGTGGTACGAGCAGTACTTC. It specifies CASSSRTGWYEQYF.

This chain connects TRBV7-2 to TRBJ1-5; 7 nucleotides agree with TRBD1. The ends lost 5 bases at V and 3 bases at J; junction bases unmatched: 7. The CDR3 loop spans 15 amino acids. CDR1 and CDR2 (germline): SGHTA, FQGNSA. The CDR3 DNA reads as TGTGCCAGCAGCCTACAGGGACAGCTCAATCAGCCCCAGCATTTT. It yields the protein CASSLQGQLNQPQHF.